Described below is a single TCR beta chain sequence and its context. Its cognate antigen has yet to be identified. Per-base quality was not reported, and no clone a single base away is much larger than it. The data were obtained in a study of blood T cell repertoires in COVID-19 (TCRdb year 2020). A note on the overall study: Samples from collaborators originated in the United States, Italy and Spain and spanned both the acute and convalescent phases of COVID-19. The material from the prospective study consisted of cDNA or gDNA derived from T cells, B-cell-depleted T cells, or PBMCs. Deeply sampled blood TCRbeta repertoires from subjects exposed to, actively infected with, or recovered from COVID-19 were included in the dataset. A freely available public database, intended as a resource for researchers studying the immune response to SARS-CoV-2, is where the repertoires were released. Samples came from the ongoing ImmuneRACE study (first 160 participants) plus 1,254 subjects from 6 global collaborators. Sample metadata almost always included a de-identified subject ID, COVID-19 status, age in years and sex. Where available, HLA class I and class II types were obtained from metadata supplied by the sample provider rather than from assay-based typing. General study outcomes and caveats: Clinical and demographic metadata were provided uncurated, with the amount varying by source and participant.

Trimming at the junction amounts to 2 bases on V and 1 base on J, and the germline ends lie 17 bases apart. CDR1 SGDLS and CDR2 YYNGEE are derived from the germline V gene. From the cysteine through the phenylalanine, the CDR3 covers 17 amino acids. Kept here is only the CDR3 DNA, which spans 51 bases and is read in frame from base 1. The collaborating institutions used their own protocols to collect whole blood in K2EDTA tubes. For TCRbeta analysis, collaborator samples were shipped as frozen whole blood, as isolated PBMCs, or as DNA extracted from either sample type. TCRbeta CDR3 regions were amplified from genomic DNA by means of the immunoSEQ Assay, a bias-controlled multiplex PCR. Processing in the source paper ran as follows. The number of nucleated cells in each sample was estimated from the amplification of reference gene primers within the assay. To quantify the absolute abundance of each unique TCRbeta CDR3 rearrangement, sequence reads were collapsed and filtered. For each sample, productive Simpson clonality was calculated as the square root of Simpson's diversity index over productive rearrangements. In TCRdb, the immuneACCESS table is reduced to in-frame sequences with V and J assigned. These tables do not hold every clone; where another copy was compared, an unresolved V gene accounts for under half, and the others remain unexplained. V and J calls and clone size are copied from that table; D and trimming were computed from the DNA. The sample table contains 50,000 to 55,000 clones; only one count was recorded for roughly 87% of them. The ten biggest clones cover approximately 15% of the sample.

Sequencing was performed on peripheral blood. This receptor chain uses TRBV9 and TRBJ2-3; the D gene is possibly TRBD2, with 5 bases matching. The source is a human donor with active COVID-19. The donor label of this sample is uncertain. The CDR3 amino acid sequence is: CASSVLPGSRGTDTQYF. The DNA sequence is TGTGCCAGCAGCGTTCTCCCTGGCTCGCGGGGCACAGATACGCAGTATTTT.